This T cell receptor (beta chain) was profiled in a study of cytomegalovirus exposure and HLA in healthy donors. Broader study findings: In vitro testing confirmed a few CMV-associated chains as specific for CMV antigens. Subsequent analysis showed first-cohort TCR clusters tending to co-occur in roughly 130 validation repertoires. The study labeled under 200 TCR beta chains cytomegalovirus-associated. Cytomegalovirus status, reportedly, was diagnosed with high specificity and sensitivity by the classifier.

Comments on this clone: The antigen is undetermined.

Germline loops: CDR1 MNHEY, CDR2 SMNVEV (reference sequence). This CDR3 is built from 12 residues. V gave up 10 bases and J gave up 4 bases; unmatched junction bases: 5. This table comes from immunoSEQ multiplex PCR, and its TCRdb copy is limited to in-frame clones, with some not included. Among 70,000 or so clones listed, roughly 93% were seen once. This receptor was identified in a woman between 18 and 30 years old in good health and CMV-seronegative. Sequencing was carried out using PBMCs. The chain employs TRBV27 and TRBJ2-5; TRBD2 matches at 8 bases. In nucleotides, the CDR3 is TGTGCCACGGCGGGAGGAGGAGAGACCCAGTACTTC. Translated, it gives CATAGGGETQYF.